What follows are 9 T cell receptor beta chains derived from one specimen sequenced in a study of T cell responses to AZD1222 COVID-19 vaccine. Sequencing was performed with immunoSEQ multiplex PCR; in TCRdb, only in-frame clones are kept and a portion is missing. Of approximately 130,000 clones detected, 75% to 85% appear once; the ten largest clones hold around 27%. Sequenced here: peripheral blood, sampled 28 days after the second AZD1222 dose. The receptors were sampled from an adult who received the AZD1222 COVID-19 vaccine.

The chain combines TRBV30 with TRBJ1-2, with a weak D call TRBD1 (5 bases). V was cut by 1 base and J by 4 bases, with 10 bases left in between. Germline CDR1 and CDR2: GTSNPN and SVGIG (reference sequence). The CDR3 contains 13 residues. CDR3 bases: TGTGCCTGGAGTGGAGCCGGGGGCTATGGCTACACCTTC. Protein product: CAWSGAGGYGYTF.

V is TRBV7-2 and J is TRBJ1-5, with a weak D call TRBD1 (5 bases). V dropped 5 bases and J dropped 7 bases, with 24 bases sitting between them. The CDR3 consists of 17 residues. Germline CDR1 is SGHTA and CDR2 is FQGNSA. The CDR3 nucleotides read TGTGCCAGCAGCGCGTTCTCCCCGGGGCGCTACCGACAGCCCCAGCATTTT. It translates to CASSAFSPGRYRQPQHF.

This chain uses TRBV29-1 with TRBJ2-5; TRBD2 agrees at 8 bases. From germline, CDR1 is SQVTM and CDR2 ANQGSEA. The CDR3 contains 12 residues. The ends lost 6 bases at V and 4 bases at J; junction bases unmatched: 4. CDR3 loop: CSVRTSRETQYF. DNA of the CDR3: TGCAGCGTGAGGACTAGCCGAGAGACCCAGTACTTC. The variable domain in full, completed from reference TRBV29-1 and TRBJ2-5, reads SAVISQKPSRDICQRGTSLTIQCQVDSQVTMMFWYRQQPGQSLTLIATANQGSEATYESGFVIDKFPISRPNLTFSTLTVSNMSPEDSSIYLCSVRTSRETQYFGPGTRLLVL.

The rearrangement links TRBV4-1 to TRBJ1-5; D call uncertain. V dropped 0 bases and J dropped 13 bases, with 13 bases sitting between them. Germline values: CDR1 MGHRA, CDR2 YSYEKL. The CDR3 runs 13 residues. CDR3: CASSQEQTLPQHF. In DNA form, the CDR3 reads TGCGCCAGCAGCCAAGAGCAGACCCTTCCTCAGCATTTT.

The V call is TRBV5-1, the J call TRBJ1-1, with D possibly being TRBD1 (5 bases). Germline V gene lookup returns CDR1 SGHRS and CDR2 YFSETQ. CDR3 length: 13 residues. V was cut by 6 bases and J by 2 bases, with 11 bases left in between. CDR3 residues: CASMRDRNTEAFF. CDR3 in DNA: TGCGCCAGCATGCGCGACAGAAACACTGAAGCTTTCTTT.

The CDR3: CATSRDSRETQYF. The CDR3 DNA sequence: TGTGCCACCAGCAGAGATTCGCGGGAGACCCAGTACTTC. The chain couples TRBV15 to TRBJ2-5; D is ambiguous. Between the trimmed V and J ends, which lost 0 bases and 5 bases, there was a span of 7 bases. Germline CDR1 reads LNHNV; CDR2 reads YYDKDF (reference sequence). This CDR3 has 13 residues. Supplemented by reference TRBV15 and TRBJ2-5, the full variable domain reads DAMVIQNPRYQVTQFGKPVTLSCSQTLNHNVMYWYQQKSSQAPKLLFHYYDKDFNNEADTPDNFQSRRPNTSFCFLDIRSPGLGDTAMYLCATSRDSRETQYFGPGTRLLVL.

This chain links TRBV6-2 or TRBV6-3 with TRBJ1-2, with 8 bases aligning to TRBD1. The CDR3 has 17 amino acids. Germline CDR1 and CDR2: MNHEY and SVGEGT. J gave up 1 base and V 2 bases, and 9 bases lay outside the gene matches. The DNA for the CDR3 is TGTGCCAGCAGTTACCCGCCGGGACAGGCGGGTAACTATGGCTACACCTTC. It yields the protein CASSYPPGQAGNYGYTF.

This chain links TRBV15 with TRBJ1-5; D is uncertain. Looked up from germline, CDR1 is LNHNV and CDR2 is YYDKDF (reference sequence). The CDR3 covers 13 residues. Trimming stripped 2 bases from V and 1 base from J, with 3 bases between. In nucleotides, the CDR3 is TGTGCCACCAGCAGAATGAGCAATCAGCCCCAGCATTTT. It is translated as CATSRMSNQPQHF.

The gene calls are TRBV7-2 and TRBJ2-3; D is possibly TRBD2 (5 bases). This CDR3 region has 15 residues. CDR1 SGHTA and CDR2 FQGNSA come from the germline V gene. V dropped 7 bases and J dropped 0 bases, with 14 bases sitting between them. The CDR3, as DNA: TGTGCCAGCACCCATTTGGGAGCCAGCACAGATACGCAGTATTTT. Residues: CASTHLGASTDTQYF.